This T cell receptor beta chain derives from a study of blood T cell repertoires in COVID-19. For the study at large: The United States, Italy and Spain supplied acute and convalescent COVID-19 samples. Sample material is recorded as cDNA or gDNA derived from T cells, B-cell-depleted T cells, or PBMCs.

Germline CDR1 reads SNHLY; CDR2 reads FYNNEI. V dropped 3 bases and J dropped 6; count of bases not matched to a gene: 17. This CDR3 region has 19 residues. Per the original data handling: Counts of nucleated cells, estimated from reference gene primer amplification, were obtained. TCRdb's table, derived via immunoSEQ multiplex PCR, lists solely in-frame clones and lacks some. That table gives V, J and clone size, and the DNA gave D and trimming. The sample holds fewer than 150,000 clones, about four fifths seen once. The chain has TRBV2 and TRBJ1-6; TRBD1 aligns across 7 bases. The receptor was isolated from a human donor in a cohort sampled during active COVID-19. The sequenced sample was peripheral blood. In nucleotides, the CDR3 is TGTGCCAGCAGTGACCACAATGTCCCAGGGGGGACACGTAATTCACCCCTCCACTTT. It is translated as CASSDHNVPGGTRNSPLHF. Based on the CDR3 plus reference TRBV2 and TRBJ1-6, the full variable domain is EPEVTQTPSHQVTQMGQEVILRCVPISNHLYFYWYRQILGQKVEFLVSFYNNEISEKSEIFDDQFSVERPDGSNFTLKIRSTKLEDSAMYFCASSDHNVPGGTRNSPLHFGNGTRLTVT.